This TCR beta chain appears in the sequencing data of a study of OX40 agonist ivuxolimab in advanced cancers. Study-level information: Patients enrolled in dose escalation were diagnosed with hepatocellular carcinoma, melanoma, renal cell or head and neck cancer. General study findings and limits: Low clonal expansion, among the lowest seen, marked partial responders at 0.1-3.0 mg/kg.

TCRdb keeps only in-frame clones here, not all; method: immunoSEQ multiplex PCR. The sample holds 50,000 or so clones, 86% seen once. Note on this clone: Its antigen is unknown.

Germline loops: CDR1 SNHLY, CDR2 FYNNEI. V was shortened by 7 bases and J by 7 bases, with 13 bases between the two germline ends. The CDR3 has 12 amino acids. This sequence was found in an adult with an advanced solid tumor such as melanoma, head and neck, liver or kidney cancer. This specimen was CD4+ or CD8+ T cells sorted from blood, taken in a trial of the OX40 agonist ivuxolimab. The chain carries TRBV2 and TRBJ1-1, with D tentatively TRBD1 (5 bases). The CDR3 sequence: CASKGIRNEAFF. Here the CDR3 DNA reads TGTGCCAGCAAGGGGATACGGAATGAAGCTTTCTTT. Full variable domain (missing parts from reference TRBV2 and TRBJ1-1): EPEVTQTPSHQVTQMGQEVILRCVPISNHLYFYWYRQILGQKVEFLVSFYNNEISEKSEIFDDQFSVERPDGSNFTLKIRSTKLEDSAMYFCASKGIRNEAFFGQGTRLTVV.